The clone carrying this TCR beta chain was recorded a few times. The entry originates in a study of blood T cells in healthy people across ages. The V end lost 6 bases, the J end lost 2 bases, and 22 bases lay between the germline ends. The CDR3 has 17 amino acids. Germline CDR1 MNHNS, CDR2 SASEGT. Caucasian individuals from Russia who were healthy and aged about 6 to 95 acted as donors. Primed by a sample-barcoded 5' primer and a J-beta primer mix, a second PCR proceeded for 7 to 11 cycles. Every molecule of cDNA carried a tag from a template-switch adaptor with 12 random nucleotides. Each CDR3 protein is one row after TCRdb ran MiXCR on the 5' RACE reads. The profile shows about 1.6 million distinct CDR3 sequences, 30% to 35% of them singletons.

V is TRBV6-1 and J is TRBJ2-5, with D maybe TRBD1 (5 bases). Sequenced material: blood. The receptor was derived from a woman between 25 and 40 years old in good health. The CDR3 sequence is CASSPGADLNGQETQYF. As DNA, the CDR3 is TGTGCCAGCAGCCCTGGGGCAGACTTGAATGGGCAAGAGACCCAGTACTTC.